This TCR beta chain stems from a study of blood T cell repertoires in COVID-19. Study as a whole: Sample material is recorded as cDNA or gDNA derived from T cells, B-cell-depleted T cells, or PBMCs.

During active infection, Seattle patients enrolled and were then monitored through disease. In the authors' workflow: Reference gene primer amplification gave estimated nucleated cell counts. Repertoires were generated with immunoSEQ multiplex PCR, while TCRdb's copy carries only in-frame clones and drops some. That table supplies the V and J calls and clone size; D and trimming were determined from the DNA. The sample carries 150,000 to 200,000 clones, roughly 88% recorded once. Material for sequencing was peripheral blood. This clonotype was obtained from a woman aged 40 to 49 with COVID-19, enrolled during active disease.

CDR3 nucleotide sequence: TGTGCCAGCAGCTTAGATAGACTAGCGGGGCCTACCTCCTACAATGAGCAGTTCTTC. Protein product: CASSLDRLAGPTSYNEQFF. The V gene is TRBV5-5, the J gene TRBJ2-1; TRBD2 matches 11 bases. J was trimmed by 0 bases and V by 2 bases; bases with no gene match: 10. The germline V gene encodes CDR1 SGHKS and CDR2 YYEKEE (reference sequence). The CDR3 totals 19 residues.